The 9 T cell receptor beta chains below come from one sample, sequenced in a study of control samples from healthy donors and cancer patients. This table comes from immunoSEQ multiplex PCR, and its TCRdb copy is limited to in-frame clones, with some not included. The data show roughly 130,000 clones, roughly 94% seen once. Sequenced material: PBMCs. The receptor source for this set is a man in his 60s with colorectal cancer.

The V call is TRBV29-1, the J call TRBJ2-7; TRBD1 matches at 10 bases. Germline V gives CDR1 SQVTM, CDR2 ANQGSEA. V trimming: 1 base; J trimming: 7 bases; junction bases outside the gene matches: 4. The CDR3 has 13 amino acids. DNA of the CDR3: TGCAGCGTTGAAGGGACAGGGGGTCCAGAGCAGTACTTC. It encodes CSVEGTGGPEQYF.

The genes are TRBV28 and TRBJ1-5, with a possible D match to TRBD1 (6 bases). Germline lookup yields CDR1 MDHEN and CDR2 SYDVKM. This CDR3 comprises 14 residues. V lost 3 bases and J 7 bases, leaving 13 bases between the germline ends. CDR3 in DNA: TGTGCCAGCAGTTTCCCAGGGGAGGGGCAGCCCCAGCATTTT. As protein: CASSFPGEGQPQHF.

This rearrangement joins TRBV14 to TRBJ1-6, with D tentatively TRBD1 (6 bases). The CDR3 is made up of 16 amino acids. V lost 5 bases, J lost 10 bases, and 21 bases lay in between. Germline CDR1 is SGHDN and CDR2 is FVKESK. The CDR3 reads CASSFFWDMRESPLHF. CDR3 bases: TGTGCCAGCAGCTTCTTCTGGGACATGAGGGAATCACCCCTCCACTTT.

This sequence joins TRBV5-4 and TRBJ2-3, with 7 bases lining up with TRBD1. The J segment lost 0 bases and the V segment lost 5 bases, leaving 21 bases of the junction unmatched. Germline V gene lookup returns CDR1 SGHNT and CDR2 YYREEE (reference sequence). This CDR3 has 20 amino acids. The CDR3 protein is CASSLGSRTGLSSSTDTQYF. The CDR3 DNA follows: TGTGCCAGCAGTCTCGGATCCAGGACAGGTCTATCATCTAGCACAGATACGCAGTATTTT.

CDR3 sequence: CASSPWTSGGAETQYF. In DNA, the CDR3 is TGCGCCAGCAGCCCCTGGACTAGCGGGGGGGCTGAGACCCAGTACTTC. The V gene is TRBV5-1, the J gene TRBJ2-5, with 15 positions matching TRBD2. V was clipped by 4 bases and J by 5 bases; unmatched bases: 6. Germline CDR1 reads SGHRS; CDR2 reads YFSETQ. The CDR3 is made up of 16 amino acids.

The V gene is TRBV6-5, the J gene TRBJ2-3; TRBD2 is a possible D gene (6 bases). Germline values: CDR1 MNHEY, CDR2 SVGAGI. The CDR3 length is 15 residues. V was trimmed by 7 bases and J by 9 bases, leaving 23 bases between them. CDR3 sequence: CASTPTGEPRQTQYF. CDR3 sequence (DNA): TGTGCCAGCACCCCCACGGGAGAGCCAAGGCAAACGCAGTATTTT.

This chain uses TRBV6-5 with TRBJ1-4; D is unclear. This CDR3 comprises 13 residues. CDR1 and CDR2 from the germline V gene are MNHEY and SVGAGI. V was clipped by 7 bases and J by 5 bases, with 11 bases between them. CDR3 in amino acids: CASTLRRNEKLFF. The DNA of the CDR3 is TGTGCCAGCACTCTACGGCGAAATGAAAAACTGTTTTTT.

The gene calls are TRBV4-1 and TRBJ1-1; D is unclear. The CDR3 covers 17 residues. Trimming left V 4 bases short and J 2 bases short, with 20 bases between. From germline, CDR1 is MGHRA and CDR2 YSYEKL. CDR3 DNA sequence: TGCGCCAGCAGCCCCACCGCCCCGGGCCCTAAAAACACTGAAGCTTTCTTT. This translates into CASSPTAPGPKNTEAFF.

The rearrangement uses TRBV10-3 and TRBJ1-4; 8 bases match TRBD1. The junction had 10 bases not matched to a gene; V was cut back by 3 bases and J by 10 bases. The CDR3 spans 15 residues. CDR1 and CDR2 (germline): ENHRY, SYGVKD. The CDR3 DNA follows: TGTGCCATCAGTGAAACCGACAGGGGAGAGGGAAAACTGTTTTTT. Protein product: CAISETDRGEGKLFF.